One and the same sample provided the 26 T cell receptor beta chains below, sequenced in a study of vaccination and CD4 T cells after COVID-19. What these receptors recognize is not known. Treatment: approximately 9-day PBMC culture with coronavirus spike peptide pools or control peptides (ViraFEST assay). Sequencing of DNA taken from cultured CD4+ T cells relied on the Oncomine TCR Beta short-read assay. Via MiXCR, TCRdb re-called the PCR reads, giving one row per CDR3 protein. The sample yields about 17,000 distinct CDR3 sequences, 30% to 45% seen once. The material sequenced was CD4+ T cells from blood, cultured in vitro. The receptors originated from a human donor who had recovered from COVID-19.

The rearrangement uses TRBV19 and TRBJ1-2; 7 positions match TRBD1. The CDR3 is made up of 14 amino acids. Germline loops: CDR1 LNHDA, CDR2 SQIVND (reference sequence). Trimming at V came to 4 bases and at J to 7 bases, leaving 9 bases not matched to a gene. CDR3 region: CASSTLSGQLGYTF. The CDR3, as DNA: TGTGCCAGTAGTACCCTATCGGGACAGCTTGGCTACACCTTC.

This sequence joins TRBV28 and TRBJ1-5, with a weak D call TRBD1 (5 bases). Germline V gene data show CDR1 as MDHEN and CDR2 as SYDVKM. The CDR3 has 12 amino acids. V lost 9 bases and J 4 bases, leaving 10 bases between the germline ends. The CDR3 protein is CASMTANQPQHF. In nucleotides, the CDR3 is TGTGCCAGTATGACAGCAAATCAGCCCCAGCATTTT.

This clonotype was seen a few times. V is TRBV15 and J is TRBJ2-1; 15 nucleotides agree with TRBD2. There are 19 residues in the CDR3. V gave up 5 bases and J gave up 0 bases; unmatched junction bases: 8. Germline values: CDR1 LNHNV, CDR2 YYDKDF (reference sequence). Written as DNA, the CDR3 is TGTGCCACCAGCGGGCGGACTAGCGGGAGGGCGAGCTCCTACAATGAGCAGTTCTTC. Protein sequence: CATSGRTSGRASSYNEQFF.

This clonotype was seen a few times. The chain carries TRBV12-3 or TRBV12-4 and TRBJ2-7; TRBD2 aligns across 7 bases. The V gene end was trimmed by 3 bases and the J gene end by 1 base; junction bases not matched to a gene: 6. The CDR3 covers 15 residues. The DNA for the CDR3 is TGTGCCAGCAGTTTGAGTCTAGCGGAATCCTACGAGCAGTACTTC. Protein: CASSLSLAESYEQYF.

This chain links TRBV4-3 with TRBJ2-1; TRBD2 matches at 12 bases. After removal of 3 bases from V and 8 bases from J, the junction contained 14 bases not matched to a gene. The CDR3 extends over 18 amino acids. Germline loops: CDR1 LGHNA, CDR2 YSLEER. DNA for the CDR3: TGCGCCAGCAGCCAGTCCCTTGGACTAGCGGGACAAGGTTATGAGCAGTTCTTC. This gives the protein CASSQSLGLAGQGYEQFF.

This clonotype is medium-sized by share. This rearrangement joins TRBV6-5 to TRBJ2-7; D may be TRBD2 (6 bases). In germline, CDR1 is MNHEY, CDR2 SVGAGI. The CDR3 covers 14 residues. The V end was cut by 4 bases, the J end by 3 bases, with 13 bases between. The CDR3, as DNA: TGTGCCAGCAGTTCGACATCGGGAGACTACGAGCAGTACTTC. It specifies CASSSTSGDYEQYF.

The rearrangement links TRBV12-3 or TRBV12-4 to TRBJ1-6; D is undetermined. V gave up 8 bases and J gave up 9 bases, with 14 bases separating them. CDR3 length: 13 residues. In DNA form, the CDR3 reads TGTGCCAGCTCGCTATACCTTGGTTCACCCCTCCACTTT. This codes for CASSLYLGSPLHF.

The J gene is TRBJ1-6, the V gene TRBV28, with D possibly TRBD1 on 5 matching bases. The germline gives CDR1 MDHEN, CDR2 SYDVKM. V was shortened by 1 base and J by 2 bases, with 15 bases between the two germline ends. The CDR3 covers 18 residues. This CDR3 reads CASSLYWGLETYNSPLHF. In DNA, the CDR3 is TGTGCCAGCAGTTTATATTGGGGGTTGGAGACCTATAATTCACCCCTCCACTTT.

As regards this clonotype: No DNA is shown, since the ends of the CDR3 on it are uncertain; the CDR3 is the one TCRdb lists. The genes are TRBV6-2 or TRBV6-3 and TRBJ2-3. CDR1 and CDR2 (germline): MNHEY, SVGEGT. The CDR3 is 17 amino acids long, termini counted. Here the CDR3 reads CASSTSGASTSTDTQYF.

Only a few counts were recorded for this clonotype. This chain joins TRBV20-1 and TRBJ2-3; 7 bases are shared with TRBD2. The length of the CDR3 is 15 residues. The germline CDR1 and CDR2 sequences are DFQATT and SNEGSKA (reference sequence). V gave up 0 bases and J gave up 3 bases; unmatched junction bases: 6. The CDR3 is CSARDSGGGTDTQYF. CDR3 DNA sequence: TGCAGTGCTAGAGATTCGGGGGGAGGTACAGATACGCAGTATTTT.

J is TRBJ1-1 and V is TRBV2; 7 bases fit TRBD1. The V gene end was trimmed by 4 bases and the J gene end by 8 bases; junction bases not matched to a gene: 13. The CDR3 is made up of 15 amino acids. Germline CDR1 and CDR2: SNHLY and FYNNEI. The CDR3 loop reads CASSARVQGKVEAFF. The CDR3 DNA reads as TGTGCCAGCAGTGCACGGGTACAGGGGAAGGTCGAAGCTTTCTTT.

J is TRBJ1-5 and V is TRBV20-1; possible D gene TRBD1, 5 bases. Germline loops: CDR1 DFQATT, CDR2 SNEGSKA (reference sequence). This CDR3 contains 16 residues. The germline V and J ends were trimmed by 0 bases and 2 bases, with 14 bases remaining between them. The CDR3 DNA reads as TGCAGTGCTAGAGAGGGACCTCGGCTGGGCAATCAGCCCCAGCATTTT. Encoded protein: CSAREGPRLGNQPQHF.

This clonotype was seen a handful of times. The gene calls are TRBV28 and TRBJ2-7; 12 nucleotides line up with TRBD2. This CDR3 has 13 residues. J was trimmed by 3 bases and V by 8 bases; bases with no gene match: 2. Germline V lookup: CDR1 MDHEN, CDR2 SYDVKM. DNA of the CDR3: TGTGCCAGCGGGACTAGCGGGTACTACGAGCAGTACTTC. Translating gives CASGTSGYYEQYF. Based on the CDR3 plus reference TRBV28 and TRBJ2-7, the full variable domain is DVKVTQSSRYLVKRTGEKVFLECVQDMDHENMFWYRQDPGLGLRLIYFSYDVKMKEKGDIPEGYSVSREKKERFSLILESASTNQTSMYLCASGTSGYYEQYFGPGTRLTVT.

The V call is TRBV28, the J call TRBJ2-1, with a tentative D call TRBD1 (5 bases). This CDR3 is 14 amino acids long. Germline V gene sequence: CDR1 MDHEN, CDR2 SYDVKM. The V and J ends lost 7 bases and 0 bases respectively, with 10 bases between them. Here the CDR3 reads CASKGPGSYNEQFF. In DNA, the CDR3 is TGTGCCAGCAAGGGGCCTGGCTCCTACAATGAGCAGTTCTTC.

This clonotype was observed a few times. This chain links TRBV12-3 or TRBV12-4 with TRBJ1-1; D may be TRBD1 (5 bases). Trimming shortened V by 2 bases and J by 10 bases, and 8 bases separated the two germline ends. CDR3 length equals 11 residues. The CDR3 DNA is TGTGCCAGCAGTTTATCGGGGCTAGCTTTCTTT. This encodes CASSLSGLAFF.

The CDR3 reads CASSRRGTSGTDTQYF. CDR3 nucleotides: TGTGCCAGCAGCAGGAGGGGGACTAGCGGCACAGATACGCAGTATTTT. The chain uses TRBV6-1 and TRBJ2-3, with TRBD2 matching over 10 bases. This CDR3 has 16 residues. CDR1 and CDR2 from the germline V gene are MNHNS and SASEGT. J lost 1 base, V lost 6 bases, and 7 bases had no gene match.

J is TRBJ2-2 and V is TRBV7-6; D gene unclear. Trimming left V 2 bases short and J 6 bases short, with 10 bases between. The CDR3 contains 14 residues. CDR1 SGHVS and CDR2 FNYEAQ come from the germline V gene. CDR3 protein: CASSLPKGPGELFF. The DNA for the CDR3 is TGTGCCAGCAGCTTACCAAAGGGCCCCGGGGAGCTGTTTTTT. Supplemented by reference TRBV7-6 and TRBJ2-2, the full variable domain reads GAGVSQSPRYKVTKRGQDVALRCDPISGHVSLYWYRQALGQGPEFLTYFNYEAQQDKSGLPNDRFSAERPEGSISTLTIQRTEQRDSAMYRCASSLPKGPGELFFGEGSRLTVL.

This chain joins TRBV6-2 or TRBV6-3 and TRBJ1-2; D is possibly TRBD1 (6 bases). The CDR3 contains 15 residues. V was trimmed by 3 bases and J by 7 bases, leaving 18 bases between them. Germline V gives CDR1 MNHEY, CDR2 SVGEGT. CDR3 in DNA: TGTGCCAGCAGTTATTTGTCTGACAGGCTCCGTGGCTACACCTTC. Translating it yields CASSYLSDRLRGYTF.

The rearrangement uses TRBV10-3 and TRBJ1-6; possible D gene TRBD1, 6 bases. There are 15 residues in the CDR3. With 0 bases removed from V and 5 bases from J, the gap between germline ends came to 8 bases. CDR1 and CDR2 (germline): ENHRY, SYGVKD. CDR3 DNA sequence: TGTGCCATCAGTGAGTCAGGGGGAGATAATTCACCCCTCCACTTT. This translates into CAISESGGDNSPLHF.

The chain couples TRBV6-5 to TRBJ2-1; D is ambiguous. Per the germline V gene, CDR1 is MNHEY and CDR2 is SVGAGI. Trimming took 3 bases from V and 6 from J, leaving 9 bases between them. The length of the CDR3 is 13 residues. Written as DNA, the CDR3 is TGTGCCAGCAGTTATCGTAGTCGCAATGAGCAGTTCTTC. This codes for CASSYRSRNEQFF.

A few counts support this clonotype. The V call is TRBV20-1, the J call TRBJ1-5, with a tentative D call TRBD1 (5 bases). The CDR3 sequence is 13 residues long. V was trimmed by 2 bases and J by 5 bases, leaving 10 bases between them. Germline CDR1 is DFQATT and CDR2 is SNEGSKA (reference sequence). The CDR3 loop reads CSARQGRDQPQHF. The CDR3 bases are TGCAGTGCTAGACAGGGCAGGGATCAGCCCCAGCATTTT.

The rearrangement links TRBV23-1 to TRBJ1-6; D gene unclear. TRBV23-1 is reported as an ORF; its role is uncertain. The CDR3 runs to 20 residues. Deletions cut 4 bases from V and 13 bases from J, with 35 bases between. The CDR3 region is CASSRDLWVIISLSGLPLHF. CDR3 DNA sequence: TGCGCCAGCAGTCGCGACCTATGGGTTATTATATCATTATCGGGTTTGCCCCTCCACTTT.

This clonotype has just a few counts. The V and J genes are TRBV6-1 and TRBJ1-1, with 9 bases lining up with TRBD1. Germline V gene sequence: CDR1 MNHNS, CDR2 SASEGT. Trimming at V came to 6 bases and at J to 0 bases, leaving 8 bases not matched to a gene. The CDR3 is made up of 16 amino acids. This CDR3 reads CASRKQGASMNTEAFF. As DNA, the CDR3 is TGTGCCAGCAGGAAACAGGGGGCGTCGATGAACACTGAAGCTTTCTTT.

This clonotype was recorded only once. V and J are TRBV28 and TRBJ2-1; D tentatively reads TRBD1 or TRBD2 (5 bases each). The CDR3 sequence is 15 residues long. The germline CDR1 and CDR2 sequences are MDHEN and SYDVKM. V shed 6 bases and J shed 7 bases, with 19 bases lying between them. DNA of the CDR3: TGTGCCAGCAGCCTTAGAGCCCTGGGGGAAAATGAGCAGTTCTTC. Residues: CASSLRALGENEQFF.

As for this clonotype: At one boundary the junction diverges from the germline segment, which might be a read error. V is TRBV18 and J is TRBJ1-5, with D maybe TRBD1 (5 bases). The length of the CDR3 is 15 residues. Germline V gene lookup returns CDR1 KGHSH and CDR2 LQKENI. This CDR3 is CTSSPLGTTNQPQHF. The CDR3 nucleotides read TGTACCAGCTCACCACTCGGGACTACCAATCAGCCCCAGCATTTT. Combining the CDR3 with reference TRBV18 and TRBJ1-5 gives the whole variable domain NAGVMQNPRHLVRRRGQEARLRCSPMKGHSHVYWYRQLPEEGLKFMVYLQKENIIDESGMPKERFSAEFPKEGPSILRIQQVVRGDSAAYFCTSSPLGTTNQPQHFGDGTRLSIL.

The J gene is TRBJ1-2, the V gene TRBV11-2, with 8 bases that match TRBD1. The CDR3 consists of 15 residues. V lost 5 bases, J lost 3 bases, and 8 bases stayed unmatched. Germline assignment: CDR1 SGHAT and CDR2 FQNNGV. This CDR3 is CASSLLGTGDYGYTF. CDR3 sequence (DNA): TGTGCCAGCAGCCTTCTAGGGACAGGAGACTATGGCTACACCTTC. Looking up the rest from reference TRBV11-2 and TRBJ1-2 gives the full variable domain: EAGVAQSPRYKIIEKRQSVAFWCNPISGHATLYWYQQILGQGPKLLIQFQNNGVVDDSQLPKDRFSAERLKGVDSTLKIQPAKLEDSAVYLCASSLLGTGDYGYTFGSGTRLTVV.